The 14 T cell receptor beta chains given below trace back to one sample, sequenced in a study of PD-1 blockade in classical Hodgkin lymphoma. Time point given: cycle 4 day 1 (C4D1), after more than five weeks of nivolumab. With no exception, relapse followed autologous stem cell transplantation in all patients, and brentuximab vedotin exposure varied. The method was immunoSEQ multiplex PCR; TCRdb's version includes in-frame clones alone and lacks a portion of them. The data contain roughly 20,000 clones, about 68% of them singletons. The sample here was peripheral blood mononuclear cells (PBMCs), taken before the fourth cycle of nivolumab. The receptor source for this set is a human donor with classical Hodgkin lymphoma.

The chain recombines TRBV27 with TRBJ2-7, with TRBD2 matching 13 bases. CDR3 size: 16 residues. Germline V CDR1 and CDR2: MNHEY, SMNVEV (reference sequence). Losses at the gene ends were 5 bases for V and 3 bases for J; bases not matched to a gene: 7. In nucleotides, the CDR3 is TGTGCCAGCAGTCCCCCTGGACTAGCGGGAGTCTACGAGCAGTACTTC. Translation: CASSPPGLAGVYEQYF.

By frequency in the sample, this clone is medium-sized. This chain uses TRBV7-6 with TRBJ1-1, with D possibly matching TRBD1 (5 bases). This CDR3 spans 15 amino acids. Trimming left V 5 bases short and J 1 base short, with 14 bases between. Looked up from germline, CDR1 is SGHVS and CDR2 is FNYEAQ. The chain's CDR3 is CASSTPGTRNTEAFF. Here the CDR3 DNA reads TGTGCCAGCAGCACTCCCGGGACGAGGAACACTGAAGCTTTCTTT.

The V and J genes are TRBV5-5 and TRBJ2-3; 11 bases are shared with TRBD2. After removal of 2 bases from V and 2 bases from J, the junction contained 4 bases not matched to a gene. The CDR3 spans 16 residues. Germline CDR1 is SGHKS and CDR2 is YYEKEE (reference sequence). CDR3: CASSFLAGGYTDTQYF. The CDR3 DNA reads as TGTGCCAGCAGCTTCTTAGCGGGAGGGTACACAGATACGCAGTATTTT. Filled out from reference TRBV5-5 and TRBJ2-3, the complete variable domain reads DAGVTQSPTHLIKTRGQQVTLRCSPISGHKSVSWYQQVLGQGPQFIFQYYEKEERGRGNFPDRFSARQFPNYSSELNVNALLLGDSALYLCASSFLAGGYTDTQYFGPGTRLTVL.

J is TRBJ1-5 and V is TRBV15; no clear D gene. CDR3 length: 15 amino acids. In germline, CDR1 is LNHNV, CDR2 YYDKDF (reference sequence). V gave up 5 bases and J gave up 6 bases, with 17 bases separating them. The CDR3 DNA reads as TGTGCCACCAGCCCAGTTAGGGAAGGTGCTCAGCCCCAGCATTTT. It codes for CATSPVREGAQPQHF.

The J gene is TRBJ2-1, the V gene TRBV27; D remains ambiguous. Germline V gene sequence: CDR1 MNHEY, CDR2 SMNVEV (reference sequence). V lost 5 bases and J lost 5, with 4 bases in between. The CDR3 spans 11 residues. CDR3 in DNA: TGTGCCAGCAGTCATAACAATGAGCAGTTCTTC. Translation: CASSHNNEQFF.

This clone came up once. The chain combines TRBV19 with TRBJ1-5; the D gene is possibly TRBD1 (5 bases). The CDR3 extends over 13 amino acids. Per the germline V gene, CDR1 is LNHDA and CDR2 is SQIVND (reference sequence). Trimming pared 8 bases from V and 6 bases from J, leaving 14 bases between. CDR3 coding DNA: TGTGCCAGTGGGGTAGGGGTGGGTCAGCCCCAGCATTTT. Translation: CASGVGVGQPQHF.

The chain carries TRBV5-1 and TRBJ2-3, with a tentative D call TRBD2 (5 bases). The germline CDR1 and CDR2 sequences are SGHRS and YFSETQ. The CDR3 sequence is 15 residues long. V was shortened by 6 bases and J by 0 bases, with 14 bases between the two germline ends. Written as DNA, the CDR3 is TGCGCCAGCACGGTCGCGGGTTCTAGCACAGATACGCAGTATTTT. This translates into CASTVAGSSTDTQYF.

This sequence joins TRBV6-5 and TRBJ1-2; no clear D gene. Trimming cost V 4 bases and J 6 bases, with 18 bases left between them. CDR1 and CDR2 (germline): MNHEY, SVGAGI. The CDR3 is 15 amino acids. The CDR3 DNA reads as TGTGCCAGCAGTTCCTCCGGCCGGCGACTGAATGGCTACACCTTC. Encoded protein: CASSSSGRRLNGYTF.

The CDR3 sequence: CASSLGLAGLNTYGRAHEQYF. The CDR3 bases are TGCGCCAGCAGCTTAGGGCTAGCGGGATTAAATACCTACGGGAGGGCCCACGAGCAGTACTTC. This rearrangement joins TRBV5-1 to TRBJ2-7, with 9 bases matching TRBD2. The junction had 26 bases not matched to a gene; V was cut back by 2 bases and J by 5 bases. This CDR3 contains 21 residues. The V gene's germline CDR1 is SGHRS and CDR2 YFSETQ.

This clone was observed once. The chain carries TRBV27 and TRBJ2-1; tentatively, D is TRBD1 (7 bases). Germline V gene sequence: CDR1 MNHEY, CDR2 SMNVEV (reference sequence). The CDR3 sequence is 16 residues long. V dropped 2 bases and J dropped 7 bases, with 18 bases sitting between them. CDR3 DNA: TGTGCCAGCAGTTTAATGTCAGGGGGGTTGATTAATGAGCAGTTCTTC. Encoded protein: CASSLMSGGLINEQFF.

The rearrangement links TRBV11-3 to TRBJ1-1; possible D gene TRBD1, 6 bases. Trimming pared 5 bases from V and 0 bases from J, leaving 10 bases between. CDR3 length: 14 residues. Germline CDR1 and CDR2: SGHNT and YENEEA. The CDR3 region has the DNA TGTGCCAGCAGCCTACAGGGCCTGAACACTGAAGCTTTCTTT. Translating it yields CASSLQGLNTEAFF.

This chain uses TRBV5-4 with TRBJ2-7; D unclear. The CDR3 has 11 amino acids. Germline loops: CDR1 SGHNT, CDR2 YYREEE (reference sequence). Trimming shortened V by 0 bases and J by 7 bases, and 5 bases separated the two germline ends. CDR3 DNA sequence: TGTGCCAGCAGCTTGGCCAGGGAGCAGTACTTC. Translating gives CASSLAREQYF.

This clone turned up a few times. The chain joins TRBV5-4 to TRBJ2-1, with no clear D. V lost 3 bases and J lost 6, with 10 bases in between. Germline V gives CDR1 SGHNT, CDR2 YYREEE (reference sequence). The CDR3 sequence is 13 residues long. The DNA of the CDR3 is TGTGCCAGCAGCTCCACCAATTTCAATGAGCAGTTCTTC. Translation: CASSSTNFNEQFF.

Worth noting for this clone: Relative to the germline gene, one junction end is altered; a read error may explain this. This rearrangement joins TRBV5-1 to TRBJ2-2; D may be TRBD2 (6 bases). The V gene's germline CDR1 is SGHRS and CDR2 YFSETQ. The CDR3 extends over 15 amino acids. The CDR3 nucleotides read TGCGCCAGCAACTTGCGGGGAACGAACACCGGGGAGCTGTTTTTT. It specifies CASNLRGTNTGELFF.